This TCR beta chain came from a study of CD8 T cells in Susac syndrome. The CDR3 spans 12 residues. V lost 3 bases and J lost 7, with 7 bases in between. The table lists this clonotype with a few counts. cDNA came from approximately 0.5 to 1 ug RNA primed by random hexamers. In TCRdb, the immunoSEQ multiplex PCR reads were re-called with MiXCR into one record per CDR3 protein. The data hold under 200,000 distinct CDR3 sequences, with 94% observed a single time. This chain connects TRBV12-3 or TRBV12-4 to TRBJ1-5; D unclear. This clonotype was sampled from a human donor with Susac syndrome. The sequenced sample was CD4+ T cells from PBMCs. CDR3 in DNA: TGTGCCAGCAGTTTCGAGGGCCAGCCCCAGCATTTT. It codes for CASSFEGQPQHF.